This TCR beta chain came from a study of T-cell reconstitution after alpha-beta-depleted transplantation in children. The CDR3 spans 15 residues. CDR1 DFQATT and CDR2 SNEGSKA come from the germline V gene (reference sequence). V gave up 7 bases and J gave up 3 bases; unmatched junction bases: 7. Construction of the TCRbeta library involved unique molecular identifiers. One entry per CDR3 protein, called by TCRdb with MiXCR from the PCR reads. Among a few hundred thousand distinct CDR3 sequences, over 20% were seen once, and the ten largest hold about a third. The chain links TRBV20-1 to TRBJ2-7; the match to TRBD2 covers 15 bases. Sequenced here: PBMCs, sampled before TCRalphabeta/CD19-depleted stem cell transplant. The sequence was obtained from a boy less than two years old with Wiskott-Aldrich syndrome, due to receive a stem cell transplant. The CDR3 here is CSVRTSGRAVYEQYF. For the CDR3, the DNA is TGCAGTGTTAGGACTAGCGGGAGGGCTGTCTACGAGCAGTACTTC.